A selection of T cell receptor beta chains follows, all from one sample in a study of blood T cell repertoires in COVID-19. Measured with immunoSEQ multiplex PCR; TCRdb has only the in-frame clones, and not every one. The sample contains 93,000 or so clones, around 89% of which appear only once. Sequenced sample: peripheral blood. The receptors shown here come from a woman aged 60-75 years with acute or convalescent COVID-19. Each CDR3 is given with its conserved first and last residue. The D gene is left open where the match is weak. Size is omitted from some rows. Given values are once, few, many or a class for expanded clones.

j_gene | v_gene | abundance | d_gene | CDR3nt | CDR3aa
TRBJ2-2 | TRBV19 | few | TRBD2 | TGTGCCAGTAGTATACCGGGAGGGACCGGGGAGCTGTTTTTT | CASSIPGGTGELFF
TRBJ1-1 | TRBV10-3 | few | TRBD1 | TGTGCCATCAGTGCTACGGGACAGCTGAACACTGAAGCTTTCTTT | CAISATGQLNTEAFF
TRBJ2-1 | TRBV12-5 | . | . | TGTGCTAGTGGTTTGGGCGGGCTAAGAGAGCAGTTCTTC | CASGLGGLREQFF
TRBJ2-1 | TRBV27 | . | . | TGTGCCAGCAAACCCCAAGGGGTCTACAATGAGCAGTTCTTC | CASKPQGVYNEQFF
TRBJ2-1 | TRBV24-1 | . | . | TGTGCCACCAGTGATTTGCGGGGAGATGAGCAGTTCTTC | CATSDLRGDEQFF
TRBJ2-1 | TRBV5-1 | . | TRBD2 | TGCGCCAGCAGCCCAGGACTAGCGGGAGTGGATGAGCAGTTCTTC | CASSPGLAGVDEQFF
TRBJ2-1 | TRBV12-3/TRBV12-4 | once | . | TGTGCCAGCAGTTTATTGAGGAACAATGAGCAGTTCTTC | CASSLLRNNEQFF
TRBJ2-2 | TRBV5-4 | . | TRBD2 | TGTGCCAGCAGCTTGGTGGGCGGGAGGGCCGGGGAGCTGTTTTTT | CASSLVGGRAGELFF
TRBJ1-1 | TRBV9 | . | . | TGTGCCAGCAGCGTAGGGGGCAGGCTGAACACTGAAGCTTTCTTT | CASSVGGRLNTEAFF
TRBJ2-2 | TRBV6-5 | . | . | TGTGCCACCCAGTCAGGGGGGTACGGGGAGCTGTTTTTT | CATQSGGYGELFF
TRBJ2-1 | TRBV28 | . | . | TGTGCCAGCAGTTTCCAGGGGCGTTACAATGAGCAGTTCTTC | CASSFQGRYNEQFF
TRBJ2-3 | TRBV5-1 | . | TRBD1 | TGCGCCAGCAGCTACAGGGGGCGCGGAGATACGCAGTATTTT | CASSYRGRGDTQYF
TRBJ1-5 | TRBV7-2 | . | . | TGTGCCAGCAGCCCCTACAATCAGCCCCAGCATTTT | CASSPYNQPQHF
TRBJ2-6 | TRBV28 | . | TRBD2 | TGTGCCAGCGGGGGGGTCCTCATCTCTGGGGCCAACGTCCTGACTTTC | CASGGVLISGANVLTF
TRBJ1-1 | TRBV7-3 | once | . | TGTGCCAGCAGCACTCAGGGTGGCACTGAAGCTTTCTTT | CASSTQGGTEAFF